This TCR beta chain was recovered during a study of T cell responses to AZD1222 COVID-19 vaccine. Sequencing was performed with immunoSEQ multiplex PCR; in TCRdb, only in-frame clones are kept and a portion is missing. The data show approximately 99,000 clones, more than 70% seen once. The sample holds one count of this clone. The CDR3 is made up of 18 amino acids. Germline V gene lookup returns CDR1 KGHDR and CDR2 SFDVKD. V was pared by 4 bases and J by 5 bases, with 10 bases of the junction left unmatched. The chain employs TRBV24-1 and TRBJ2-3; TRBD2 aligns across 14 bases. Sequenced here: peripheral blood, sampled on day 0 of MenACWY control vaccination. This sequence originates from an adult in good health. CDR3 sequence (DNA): TGTGCCACCAGTGACCCCGGGACTAGCGGGGGAAACATAGATACGCAGTATTTT. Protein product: CATSDPGTSGGNIDTQYF.